This TCR beta chain was identified during a study of T cell repertoires in ileal Crohn's disease (dated by TCRdb to between 2017 and 2020). Study-wide context: Median disease duration was around 7.9 years, and around a third of patients were identified as active smokers at the time of surgery. A total of roughly 170 mucosal samples from 60 or so patients were sequenced, collected from several sites on the surgical specimen and at postoperative endoscopy. Endoscopic postoperative recurrence was defined by a Rutgeerts score above i0. TCR repertoire analysis was performed in a few dozen Crohn's disease patients drawn from a prospective multicentre cohort. The study was conducted in parallel with a multicentre cohort built to find predictors of early endoscopic recurrence after ileocolonic resection. Roughly half of the patients were given postoperative therapy, with about 19 on anti-TNF agents and roughly twelve on thiopurines. Every patient underwent surgery because of a complication, which was stricturing disease in around 60% and penetrating disease in around 39%. Results the study describes overall, beyond this receptor: Mucosal CD4 and CD8 T cells were sorted and sequenced only in a subgroup of patients, the size of which was not stated. Compared with CD4 T cells, sorted CD8 T cells held more high-frequency clones, which suggests that the mucosal expansions were mostly CD8. Patients who were active smokers at surgery had a significantly higher proportion of clonal expansions than non-smokers (roughly 27% vs 19%, p=0.02). Higher high-frequency clone percentages at surgery were associated with endoscopic recurrence; all patients with clonality above 26.8% (18/57) had recurrence.

On this clone: What antigen it recognizes has not been identified. Base qualities are not provided; no much larger clone lies one nucleotide away.

Roughly 540 nanograms of biopsy DNA per sample were submitted for commercial TCRB immunosequencing. Adaptive Biotechnology amplified CDR3 regions from genomic DNA with a two-step multiplex PCR that controlled for amplification bias. Primers for every V and J gene segment were used in the first PCR, and barcodes and Illumina adapters were added in the second PCR. CDR3 libraries were sequenced using an Illumina instrument. Concerning the study's data processing: Vendor-provided pipelines were combined with custom analysis of raw data in R/Bioconductor under R version 3.3.0. Clonality, ranging from 0 to 1, was calculated as the inverse of the normalised Shannon entropy of all productive clones. High-frequency clones were defined as the repertoire share of the top 100 clones, retaining only clones passing a 95% confidence test. Overlap between samples was measured with the Morisita-Horn index, while repertoire diversity was measured with the Simpson index. The table was pulled from immuneACCESS by TCRdb, which kept in-frame rearrangements only. Such tables lose some clones; where checked, under half of the loss comes from unresolved V genes, and the rest has no known cause. V and J calls and clone size are given by that table; D and trimming were obtained from the DNA. The sample table lists 5,500 to 7,000 clones, approximately 95% of them with a count of one. The top ten clones comprise about 0.3% of the sample.

Adults with ileal or ileocolonic Crohn's disease for whom ileocolonic resection was indicated were considered eligible. Whole ileal mucosal biopsies were kept frozen at -80 degrees C prior to DNA extraction. Genomic DNA was isolated from frozen whole biopsies using a TRizol-based method, and the DNA was quantified with a NanoDrop 2000 spectrophotometer. The germline V gene yields LGHNA for CDR1 and YSLEER for CDR2. The CDR3 goes from the cysteine to the phenylalanine over 14 residues. Of the read, only the CDR3 DNA is kept; its 42 bases are in frame from base 1. V is shortened by 3 bases, J by 0 bases, and the region joining them spans 6 bases.

Specimen: ileal tissue. In this chain, TRBV4-3 is recombined with TRBJ2-4; no confident D gene assignment can be made. The clonotype originates from an adult with Crohn's disease. The CDR3 sequence is CASSQRLAKNIQYF. Here is the DNA: TGCGCCAGCAGCCAGCGACTAGCCAAAAACATTCAGTACTTC.